This T cell receptor beta chain was sequenced during a study of blood T cell repertoires in COVID-19. In the study overall: The origin of the acute and convalescent COVID-19 samples was the United States, Italy and Spain. Sample material is recorded as cDNA or gDNA derived from T cells, B-cell-depleted T cells, or PBMCs.

Original processing notes: Estimation of nucleated cell counts relied on the amplification of reference gene primers. Profiled with immunoSEQ multiplex PCR; TCRdb holds only in-frame clones, not every one. V and J calls and clone size are as listed in that table; D and trimming were resolved from the DNA. Of over 130,000 clones listed, around four fifths were seen once; the top ten hold about 4%. Germline V gene data show CDR1 as KGHDR and CDR2 as SFDVKD. J gave up 3 bases and V 12 bases, and 11 bases lay outside the gene matches. This CDR3 is 14 amino acids long. The chain employs TRBV24-1 and TRBJ2-3, with 7 bases fitting TRBD1. The sample was peripheral blood. The clonotype originates from a woman aged 80 or older with acute or convalescent COVID-19. CDR3 sequence: CAVTGAGSTDTQYF. In nucleotides, the CDR3 is TGTGCCGTAACAGGGGCCGGATCTACAGATACGCAGTATTTT.